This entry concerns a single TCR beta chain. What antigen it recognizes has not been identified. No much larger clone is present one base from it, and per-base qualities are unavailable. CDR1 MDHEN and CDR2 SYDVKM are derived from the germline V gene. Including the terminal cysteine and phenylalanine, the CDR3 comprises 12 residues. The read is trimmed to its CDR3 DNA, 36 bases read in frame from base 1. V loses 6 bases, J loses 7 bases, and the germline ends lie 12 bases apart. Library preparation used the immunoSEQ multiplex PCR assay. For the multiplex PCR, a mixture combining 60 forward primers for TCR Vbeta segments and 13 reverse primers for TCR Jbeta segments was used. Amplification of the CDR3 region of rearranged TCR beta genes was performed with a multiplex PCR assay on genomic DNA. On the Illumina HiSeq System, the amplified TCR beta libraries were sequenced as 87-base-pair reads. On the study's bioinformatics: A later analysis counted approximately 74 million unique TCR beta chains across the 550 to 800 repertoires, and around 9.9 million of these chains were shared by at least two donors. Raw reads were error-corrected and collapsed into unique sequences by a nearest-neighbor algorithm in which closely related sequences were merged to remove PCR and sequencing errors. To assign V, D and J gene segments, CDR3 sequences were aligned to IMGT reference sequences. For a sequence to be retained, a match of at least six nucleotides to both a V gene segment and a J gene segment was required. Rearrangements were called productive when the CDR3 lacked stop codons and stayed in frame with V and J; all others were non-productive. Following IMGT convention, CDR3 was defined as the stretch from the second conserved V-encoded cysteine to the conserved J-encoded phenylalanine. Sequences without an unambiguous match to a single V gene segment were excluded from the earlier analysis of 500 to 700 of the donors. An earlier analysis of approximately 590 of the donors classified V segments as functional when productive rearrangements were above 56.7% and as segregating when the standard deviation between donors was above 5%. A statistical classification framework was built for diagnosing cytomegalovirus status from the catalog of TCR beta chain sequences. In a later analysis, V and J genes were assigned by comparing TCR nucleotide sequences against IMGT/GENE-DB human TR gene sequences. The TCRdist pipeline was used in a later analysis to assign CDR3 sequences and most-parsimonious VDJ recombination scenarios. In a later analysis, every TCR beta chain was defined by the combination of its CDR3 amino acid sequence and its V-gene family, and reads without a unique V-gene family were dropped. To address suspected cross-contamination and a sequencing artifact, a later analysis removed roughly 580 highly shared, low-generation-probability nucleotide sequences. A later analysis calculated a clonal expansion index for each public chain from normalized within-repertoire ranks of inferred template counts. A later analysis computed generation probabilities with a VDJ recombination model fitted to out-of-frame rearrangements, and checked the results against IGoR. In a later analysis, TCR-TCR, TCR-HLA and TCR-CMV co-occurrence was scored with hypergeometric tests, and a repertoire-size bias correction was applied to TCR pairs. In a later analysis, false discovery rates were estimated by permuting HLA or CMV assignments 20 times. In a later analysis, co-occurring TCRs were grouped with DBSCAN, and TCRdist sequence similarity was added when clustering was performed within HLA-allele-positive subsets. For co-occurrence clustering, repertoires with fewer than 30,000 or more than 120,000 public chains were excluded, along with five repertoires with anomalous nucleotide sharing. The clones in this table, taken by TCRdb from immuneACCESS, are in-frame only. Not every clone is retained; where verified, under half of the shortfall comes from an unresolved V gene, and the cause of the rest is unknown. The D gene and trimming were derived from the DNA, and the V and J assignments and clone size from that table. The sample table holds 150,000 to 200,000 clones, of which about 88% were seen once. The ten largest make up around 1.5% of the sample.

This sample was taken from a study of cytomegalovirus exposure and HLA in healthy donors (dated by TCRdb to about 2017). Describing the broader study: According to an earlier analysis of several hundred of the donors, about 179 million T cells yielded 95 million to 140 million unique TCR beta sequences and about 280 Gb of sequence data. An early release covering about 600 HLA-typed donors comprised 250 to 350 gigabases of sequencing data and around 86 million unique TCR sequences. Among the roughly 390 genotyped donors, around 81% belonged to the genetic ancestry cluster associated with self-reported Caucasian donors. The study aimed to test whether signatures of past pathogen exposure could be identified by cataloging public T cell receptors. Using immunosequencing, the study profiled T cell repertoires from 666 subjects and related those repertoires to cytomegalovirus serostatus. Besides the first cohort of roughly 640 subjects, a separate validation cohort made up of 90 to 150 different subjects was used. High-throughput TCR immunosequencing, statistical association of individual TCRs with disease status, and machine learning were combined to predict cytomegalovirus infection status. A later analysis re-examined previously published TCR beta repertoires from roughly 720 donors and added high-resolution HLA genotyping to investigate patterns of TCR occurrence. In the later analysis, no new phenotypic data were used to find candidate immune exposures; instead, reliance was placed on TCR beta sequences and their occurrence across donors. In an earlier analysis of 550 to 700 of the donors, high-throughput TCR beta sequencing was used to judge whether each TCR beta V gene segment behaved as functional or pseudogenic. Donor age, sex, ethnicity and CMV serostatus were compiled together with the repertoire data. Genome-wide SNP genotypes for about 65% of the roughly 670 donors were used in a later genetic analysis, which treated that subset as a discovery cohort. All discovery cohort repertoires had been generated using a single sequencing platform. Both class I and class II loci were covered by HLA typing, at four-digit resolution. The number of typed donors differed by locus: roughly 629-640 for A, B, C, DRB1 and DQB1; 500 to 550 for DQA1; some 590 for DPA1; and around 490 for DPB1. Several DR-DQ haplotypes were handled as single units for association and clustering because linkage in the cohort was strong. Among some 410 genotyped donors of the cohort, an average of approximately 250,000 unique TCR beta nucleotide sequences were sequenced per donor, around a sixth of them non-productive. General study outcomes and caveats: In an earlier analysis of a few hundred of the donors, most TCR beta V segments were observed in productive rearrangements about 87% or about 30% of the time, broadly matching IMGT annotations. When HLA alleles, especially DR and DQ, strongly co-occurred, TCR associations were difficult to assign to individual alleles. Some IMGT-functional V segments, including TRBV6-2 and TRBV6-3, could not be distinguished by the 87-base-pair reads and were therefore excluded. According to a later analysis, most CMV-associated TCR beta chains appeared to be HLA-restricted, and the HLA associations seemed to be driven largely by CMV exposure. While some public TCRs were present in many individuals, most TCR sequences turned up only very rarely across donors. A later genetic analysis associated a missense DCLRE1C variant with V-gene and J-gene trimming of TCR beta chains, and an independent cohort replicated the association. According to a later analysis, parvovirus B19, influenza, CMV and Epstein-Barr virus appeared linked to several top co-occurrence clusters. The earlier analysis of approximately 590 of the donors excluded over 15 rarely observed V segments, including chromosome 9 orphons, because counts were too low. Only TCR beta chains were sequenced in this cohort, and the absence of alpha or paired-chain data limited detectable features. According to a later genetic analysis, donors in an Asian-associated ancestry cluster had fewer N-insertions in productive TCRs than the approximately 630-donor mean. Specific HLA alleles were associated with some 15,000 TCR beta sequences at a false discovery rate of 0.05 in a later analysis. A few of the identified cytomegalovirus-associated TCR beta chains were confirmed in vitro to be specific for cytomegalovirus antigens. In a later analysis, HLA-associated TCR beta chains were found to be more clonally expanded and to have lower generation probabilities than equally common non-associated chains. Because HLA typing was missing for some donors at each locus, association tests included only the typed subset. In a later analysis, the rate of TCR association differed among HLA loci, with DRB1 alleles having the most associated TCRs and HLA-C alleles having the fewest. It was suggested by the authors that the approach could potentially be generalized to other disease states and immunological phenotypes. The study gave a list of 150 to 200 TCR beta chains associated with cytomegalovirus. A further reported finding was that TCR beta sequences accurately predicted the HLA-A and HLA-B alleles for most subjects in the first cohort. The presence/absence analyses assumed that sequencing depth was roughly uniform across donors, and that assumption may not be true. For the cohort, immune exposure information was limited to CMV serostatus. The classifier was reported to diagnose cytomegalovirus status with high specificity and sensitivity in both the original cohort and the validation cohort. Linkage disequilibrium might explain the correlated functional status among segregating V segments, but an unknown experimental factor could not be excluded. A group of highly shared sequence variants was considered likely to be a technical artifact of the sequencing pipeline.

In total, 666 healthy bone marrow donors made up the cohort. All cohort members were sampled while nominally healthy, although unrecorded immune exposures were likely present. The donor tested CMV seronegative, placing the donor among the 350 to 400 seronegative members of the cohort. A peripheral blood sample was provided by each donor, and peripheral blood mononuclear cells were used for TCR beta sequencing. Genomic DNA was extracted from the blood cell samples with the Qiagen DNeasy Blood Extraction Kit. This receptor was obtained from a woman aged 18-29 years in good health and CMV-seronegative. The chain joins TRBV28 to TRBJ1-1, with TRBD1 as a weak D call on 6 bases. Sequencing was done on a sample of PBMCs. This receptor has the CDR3 CASRTYRDEAFF. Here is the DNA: TGTGCCAGCAGGACTTACAGGGATGAAGCTTTCTTT.